One T cell receptor beta chain is described in this entry. Only a few counts were recorded for this clonotype. The antigen it binds to is not known. Nothing much larger sits one base from this clone, and base qualities are not available. These data originate in a study of T cell repertoires in cytomegalovirus infection (dated by TCRdb to the late 2010s). Notes on the research overall: Because public TCR beta signatures pointed to carriage of CMV infection together with the matching HLA type, the HLA type of each donor mattered for the analysis. The research as a whole found: The ex vivo response was dominated by HLA-C-restricted CMV-specific TCR beta clonotypes, which also provided the single most frequent clonotype in two of eight donors. Carriers of CMV infection plus the relevant HLA type were discriminated by the cumulative frequency of public TCR beta family members in the study cohort and in an independent approximately 350-donor cohort.

The run used an Illumina HiSeq 1500. TCRdb reworked the public reads: Q25 trimming with fastp, MiXCR clone assembly, productive beta chains retained. Each entry is one CDR3 protein sequence, shown with its most common DNA and genes. The sample includes fewer than 550,000 distinct CDR3 sequences, with 11% observed a single time. The top ten clonotypes cover roughly 10% of the sample. From the cysteine up to the phenylalanine, the CDR3 has a length of 16 residues. CDR3 DNA is the only sequence kept; it has 48 bases, read in frame from the first base. V loses 3 bases, J loses 5 bases, and the germline ends lie 20 bases apart. CDR1 DFQATT and CDR2 SNEGSKA are derived from the germline V gene (reference sequence).

The receptor comes from a human donor in good health (CMV status not recorded). Some clones in this sample may be carry-over from other donors' samples. The rearranged chain carries TRBV20-1 and TRBJ1-5; the D region possibly corresponds to TRBD1 (5 bases align). The sequenced material came from PBMCs. The CDR3 here reads CSASNPQGPLYQPQHF. The bases read TGCAGTGCTAGTAATCCCCAGGGACCTTTGTATCAGCCCCAGCATTTT.